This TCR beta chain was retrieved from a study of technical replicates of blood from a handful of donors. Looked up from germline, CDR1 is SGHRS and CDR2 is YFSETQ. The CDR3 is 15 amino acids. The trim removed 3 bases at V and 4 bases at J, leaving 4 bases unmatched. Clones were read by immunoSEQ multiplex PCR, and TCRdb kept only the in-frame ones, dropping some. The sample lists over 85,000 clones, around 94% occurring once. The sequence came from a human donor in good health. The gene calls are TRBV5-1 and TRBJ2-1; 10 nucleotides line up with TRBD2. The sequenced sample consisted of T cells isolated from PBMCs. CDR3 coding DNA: TGCGCCAGCAGCTACACTAGCGGGGAGTACAATGAGCAGTTCTTC. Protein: CASSYTSGEYNEQFF.